These 27 T cell receptor beta chains came from one sample sequenced in a study of cytomegalovirus exposure and HLA in healthy donors. PCR employed 60 Vbeta and 13 Jbeta primers. Method: immunoSEQ multiplex PCR; TCRdb's copy keeps in-frame clones and lacks some. Among just over 85,000 clones, about 70% were seen once, and the ten largest hold about 2.9%. Sequencing input: PBMCs. The receptors were sampled from a man aged 40-49 years in good health and CMV-seronegative.

The gene calls are TRBV11-2 and TRBJ1-2; TRBD1 matches at 7 bases. V was clipped by 0 bases and J by 10 bases; unmatched bases: 11. Germline CDR1 reads SGHAT; CDR2 reads FQNNGV. The CDR3 has 15 amino acids. The CDR3 nucleotides read TGTGCCAGCAGCTTAGATGTTCTGTTGCAGGGGGACTACACCTTC. Translated: CASSLDVLLQGDYTF.

The chain combines TRBV19 with TRBJ1-2; 8 bases match TRBD1. The CDR3 extends over 12 amino acids. Germline-derived CDR1 and CDR2 are LNHDA and SQIVND (reference sequence). The J segment lost 8 bases and the V segment lost 8 bases, leaving 7 bases of the junction unmatched. The CDR3 region is CASGDRGKGYTF. The CDR3 bases are TGTGCCAGTGGAGACAGGGGAAAGGGCTACACCTTC.

This clone was recorded once. At one boundary the junction diverges from the germline segment, which might be a read error. The chain has TRBV6-5 and TRBJ1-3; D not certain. CDR1 and CDR2 from the germline V gene are MNHEY and SVGAGI. The CDR3 runs to 15 residues. The CDR3 DNA reads TGTGCCAGCAGTTACTCGGCGGGAACCGGAAGCACCATATATTTT. Protein sequence: CASSYSAGTGSTIYF.

This clone appeared a few times. The CDR3 nucleotides read TGTGCCAGCAGTTACCGGGGGATCGGCTATGGCTACACCTTC. It codes for CASSYRGIGYGYTF. The chain recombines TRBV6-5 with TRBJ1-2; D perhaps matches TRBD1 (5 bases). V was cut by 2 bases and J by 4 bases, with 11 bases left in between. This CDR3 contains 14 residues. Germline CDR1 MNHEY, CDR2 SVGAGI.

The chain uses TRBV9 and TRBJ1-5; unclear D gene. V was pared by 0 bases and J by 4 bases, with 11 bases between. Germline V gene data show CDR1 as SGDLS and CDR2 as YYNGEE. The CDR3 runs 15 residues. CDR3 amino acids: CASSVAGTVNQPQHF. The CDR3, as DNA: TGTGCCAGCAGCGTAGCTGGAACAGTGAATCAGCCCCAGCATTTT.

This clone was seen only once. The chain links TRBV7-3 to TRBJ2-1; D unclear. The CDR3 is made up of 12 amino acids. Germline CDR1 SGHTA, CDR2 FQGTGA. The germline V and J ends were trimmed by 5 bases and 5 bases, with 7 bases remaining between them. The CDR3 here is CASSTNNNEQFF. The CDR3 DNA reads as TGTGCCAGCAGCACAAATAACAATGAGCAGTTCTTC.

The chain recombines TRBV10-3 with TRBJ2-7; TRBD2 matches at 15 bases. The CDR3 consists of 16 residues. In germline, CDR1 is ENHRY, CDR2 SYGVKD. With 3 bases clipped from V and 6 bases from J, the junction kept 6 bases outside the gene matches. This CDR3 reads CAISERTSGGAGEQYF. CDR3 nucleotide sequence: TGTGCCATCAGTGAAAGGACTAGCGGGGGGGCCGGCGAGCAGTACTTC.

V gene TRBV11-2 combines with J gene TRBJ2-6; 10 bases line up with TRBD1. This CDR3 spans 17 amino acids. J lost 3 bases, V lost 4 bases, and 6 bases had no gene match. CDR1 SGHAT and CDR2 FQNNGV come from the germline V gene. The CDR3 nucleotides read TGTGCCAGCAGCTCCGGACAGGGGGAGATTGGGGCCAACGTCCTGACTTTC. It codes for CASSSGQGEIGANVLTF.

This CDR3 reads CASSPEGQGYGYTF. CDR3 nucleotides: TGTGCCAGCAGTCCCGAAGGACAGGGCTATGGCTACACCTTC. The V call is TRBV28, the J call TRBJ1-2; 8 bases map to TRBD1. CDR1 and CDR2 (germline): MDHEN, SYDVKM. Losses at the gene ends were 5 bases for V and 4 bases for J; bases not matched to a gene: 6. The CDR3 extends over 14 amino acids.

This clone showed up just a few times. The J gene is TRBJ2-7, the V gene TRBV6-6; 10 bases match TRBD2. Looked up from germline, CDR1 is MNHNY and CDR2 is SVGAGI (reference sequence). The CDR3 sequence is 16 residues long. The V gene end was trimmed by 0 bases and the J gene end by 2 bases; junction bases not matched to a gene: 4. In DNA, the CDR3 is TGTGCCAGCAGTTACTCGAACCTAGCGGGGGCCTACGAGCAGTACTTC. Protein sequence: CASSYSNLAGAYEQYF.

The J gene is TRBJ1-1, the V gene TRBV6-5; tentative D call: TRBD1 (6 bases). Trimming took 1 base from V and 1 from J, leaving 10 bases between them. This CDR3 has 15 residues. Germline values: CDR1 MNHEY, CDR2 SVGAGI. The CDR3 sequence: CASSYLPGENTEAFF. CDR3 nucleotides: TGTGCCAGCAGTTACTTACCAGGGGAGAACACTGAAGCTTTCTTT.

There are a few counts of this clone. V is TRBV9 and J is TRBJ1-5; TRBD1 aligns across 10 bases. This CDR3 is 15 amino acids long. Germline V gives CDR1 SGDLS, CDR2 YYNGEE. Trimming took 3 bases from V and 3 from J; bases not matched to a gene: 3. CDR3 in amino acids: CASSGTGGPNQPQHF. The CDR3 DNA is TGTGCCAGCAGCGGGACAGGGGGACCCAATCAGCCCCAGCATTTT.

The rearrangement joins TRBV6-4 to TRBJ2-5, with TRBD2 matching 9 bases. This CDR3 spans 14 amino acids. Germline trimming cut 7 bases from V and 4 bases from J; bases unmatched to any gene: 7. Germline loops: CDR1 MRHNA, CDR2 SNTAGT. The DNA for the CDR3 is TGTGCCAGCATCGAGCGGGGGGCGGGAGAGACCCAGTACTTC. It specifies CASIERGAGETQYF.

V gene TRBV28 combines with J gene TRBJ2-7; TRBD2 agrees at 9 bases. The CDR3 extends over 14 amino acids. CDR1 and CDR2 from the germline V gene are MDHEN and SYDVKM. The CDR3 region is CAGKIAGEGYEQYF. CDR3 DNA sequence: TGTGCGGGGAAAATAGCGGGGGAAGGGTACGAGCAGTACTTC.

The gene calls are TRBV7-3 and TRBJ2-7; 11 bases are shared with TRBD1. Germline lookup yields CDR1 SGHTA and CDR2 FQGTGA. The CDR3 totals 13 residues. The junction had 6 bases not matched to a gene; V was cut back by 5 bases and J by 9 bases. The CDR3 loop reads CASSPGQGEGQYF. CDR3 nucleotide sequence: TGTGCCAGCAGCCCGGGACAGGGGGAAGGGCAGTACTTC.

This clone was found once. The rearrangement links TRBV28 to TRBJ1-3; D not resolved. CDR1 and CDR2 from the germline V gene are MDHEN and SYDVKM. The CDR3 is 14 amino acids. Deletions cut 2 bases from V and 3 bases from J, with 8 bases between. CDR3 nucleotide sequence: TGTGCCAGCAGTTTAAGTTTCGGTGGAAACACCATATATTTT. Its translation: CASSLSFGGNTIYF. Based on the CDR3 plus reference TRBV28 and TRBJ1-3, the full variable domain is DVKVTQSSRYLVKRTGEKVFLECVQDMDHENMFWYRQDPGLGLRLIYFSYDVKMKEKGDIPEGYSVSREKKERFSLILESASTNQTSMYLCASSLSFGGNTIYFGEGSWLTVV.

The CDR3 here is CASSTSGLTEAFF. CDR3 DNA sequence: TGTGCCAGTAGTACGTCAGGCTTGACTGAAGCTTTCTTT. V gene TRBV19 combines with J gene TRBJ1-1; D ambiguous. The CDR3 is 13 residues long. V was pared by 4 bases and J by 5 bases, with 11 bases between. Germline V CDR1 and CDR2: LNHDA, SQIVND (reference sequence).

Comments on this clone: The same CDR3 also results from other DNA sequences found in this sample. J is TRBJ2-2 and V is TRBV6-5; 7 bases line up with TRBD1. The J segment lost 4 bases and the V segment lost 6 bases, leaving 11 bases of the junction unmatched. There are 16 residues in the CDR3. Germline V gene lookup returns CDR1 MNHEY and CDR2 SVGAGI. The CDR3 bases are TGTGCCAGCAGCTACCTCACAGGGGAAGGCACCGGGGAGCTGTTTTTT. It codes for CASSYLTGEGTGELFF.

CDR3 amino acids: CSAPSDTQYF. The DNA for the CDR3 is TGCAGTGCTCCCTCGGATACGCAGTATTTT. The chain couples TRBV20-1 to TRBJ2-3; D gene unclear. V lost 5 bases, J lost 6 bases, and 6 bases lay in between. Germline CDR1 and CDR2: DFQATT and SNEGSKA (reference sequence). The CDR3 is made up of 10 amino acids.

The chain joins TRBV4-3 to TRBJ1-2; 7 bases align to TRBD1. This CDR3 region has 14 residues. The V gene's germline CDR1 is LGHNA and CDR2 YSLEER. The V and J ends lost 0 bases and 7 bases, in that order; junction bases with no gene match: 5. CDR3 sequence: CASSQEGRGCGYTF. The DNA of the CDR3 is TGCGCCAGCAGCCAAGAGGGCAGGGGGTGTGGCTACACCTTC.

J is TRBJ1-1 and V is TRBV19, with D possibly being TRBD1 (6 bases). CDR3 length: 15 residues. Trimming left V 4 bases short and J 6 bases short, with 18 bases between. Germline CDR1 reads LNHDA; CDR2 reads SQIVND (reference sequence). The CDR3 loop reads CASSTRNRDPAEAFF. CDR3 DNA: TGTGCCAGTAGTACGCGAAACAGGGACCCGGCTGAAGCTTTCTTT.

The chain uses TRBV5-4 and TRBJ2-5, with TRBD1 identical over 8 bases. CDR3 length: 13 amino acids. From germline, CDR1 is SGHNT and CDR2 YYREEE (reference sequence). V was pared by 4 bases and J by 4 bases, with 3 bases of the junction left unmatched. CDR3 nucleotides: TGTGCCAGCAGCGGACAGGGTCGAGAGACCCAGTACTTC. This codes for CASSGQGRETQYF. Combining the CDR3 with reference TRBV5-4 and TRBJ2-5 gives the whole variable domain ETGVTQSPTHLIKTRGQQVTLRCSSQSGHNTVSWYQQALGQGPQFIFQYYREEENGRGNFPPRFSGLQFPNYSSELNVNALELDDSALYLCASSGQGRETQYFGPGTRLLVL.

In DNA, the CDR3 is TGTGCCAGCAGGCAGGGGACAGGGGGCAATCAGCCCCAGCATTTT. Its translation: CASRQGTGGNQPQHF. The chain recombines TRBV6-5 with TRBJ1-5; 10 bases map to TRBD1. In germline, CDR1 is MNHEY, CDR2 SVGAGI. V lost 6 bases to trimming and J lost 2 bases; unmatched junction nucleotides: 4. The CDR3 has 15 amino acids.

The CDR3 region is CASSIRTGTVSNYGYTF. Written as DNA, the CDR3 is TGTGCCAGTAGTATACGGACCGGGACAGTTTCAAACTATGGCTACACCTTC. This rearrangement joins TRBV19 to TRBJ1-2; TRBD1 aligns across 7 bases. The CDR3 totals 17 residues. Germline CDR1 is LNHDA and CDR2 is SQIVND (reference sequence). V dropped 2 bases and J dropped 2; count of bases not matched to a gene: 11. The full variable domain, with the rest looked up from reference TRBV19 and TRBJ1-2, is DGGITQSPKYLFRKEGQNVTLSCEQNLNHDAMYWYRQDPGQGLRLIYYSQIVNDFQKGDIAEGYSVSREKKESFPLTVTSAQKNPTAFYLCASSIRTGTVSNYGYTFGSGTRLTVV.

This clone was seen only a few times. The chain links TRBV27 to TRBJ1-1, with 7 bases aligning to TRBD1. The trim removed 5 bases at V and 4 bases at J, leaving 7 bases unmatched. This CDR3 has 14 residues. The V gene's germline CDR1 is MNHEY and CDR2 SMNVEV (reference sequence). This CDR3 reads CASSPDRAGTEAFF. The CDR3 nucleotides read TGTGCCAGCAGTCCAGACAGGGCTGGCACTGAAGCTTTCTTT.

The gene calls are TRBV11-2 and TRBJ1-1; tentative D call: TRBD1 (6 bases). The germline V gene encodes CDR1 SGHAT and CDR2 FQNNGV. Deletions cut 4 bases from V and 0 bases from J, with 18 bases between. CDR3 length: 17 amino acids. The DNA of the CDR3 is TGTGCCAGCAGCTATGGCCGGGGAGGGGACATGAACACTGAAGCTTTCTTT. It encodes CASSYGRGGDMNTEAFF.

For the CDR3, the DNA is TGTGCCAGCAGCCCCCACGAGGGAAGCACCGGGGAGCTGTTTTTT. It codes for CASSPHEGSTGELFF. The chain has TRBV7-3 and TRBJ2-2; possible D gene TRBD2, 5 bases. Trimming took 5 bases from V and 4 from J, leaving 14 bases between them. Germline V lookup: CDR1 SGHTA, CDR2 FQGTGA. This CDR3 contains 15 residues.